This T cell receptor (beta chain) was recorded in a study of T cell repertoires in cytomegalovirus infection. Trimming cost V 5 bases and J 4 bases; bases outside gene matches: 12. There are 16 residues in the CDR3. Looked up from germline, CDR1 is SGHVS and CDR2 is FQNEAQ. Regarding the study as a whole: Summed frequency of shared TCR beta families picked out CMV carriers who also had the relevant HLA.

This clonotype was seen many times. The antigen is not known. TCRdb recomputed calls from the reads with MiXCR, one row per CDR3 protein. Of hundreds of thousands of distinct CDR3 sequences listed, around 9.6% were seen once; the top ten hold over 2.5%. V and J are TRBV7-8 and TRBJ1-2; 8 nucleotides agree with TRBD1. The sequence came from a human donor in good health (CMV status not recorded). Some clones in this sample may be carry-over from other donors' samples. The specimen was PBMCs. The CDR3 reads CASSPYSGTGLYGYTF. The CDR3 region has the DNA TGTGCCAGCAGCCCGTACTCCGGGACAGGCCTCTATGGCTACACCTTC.